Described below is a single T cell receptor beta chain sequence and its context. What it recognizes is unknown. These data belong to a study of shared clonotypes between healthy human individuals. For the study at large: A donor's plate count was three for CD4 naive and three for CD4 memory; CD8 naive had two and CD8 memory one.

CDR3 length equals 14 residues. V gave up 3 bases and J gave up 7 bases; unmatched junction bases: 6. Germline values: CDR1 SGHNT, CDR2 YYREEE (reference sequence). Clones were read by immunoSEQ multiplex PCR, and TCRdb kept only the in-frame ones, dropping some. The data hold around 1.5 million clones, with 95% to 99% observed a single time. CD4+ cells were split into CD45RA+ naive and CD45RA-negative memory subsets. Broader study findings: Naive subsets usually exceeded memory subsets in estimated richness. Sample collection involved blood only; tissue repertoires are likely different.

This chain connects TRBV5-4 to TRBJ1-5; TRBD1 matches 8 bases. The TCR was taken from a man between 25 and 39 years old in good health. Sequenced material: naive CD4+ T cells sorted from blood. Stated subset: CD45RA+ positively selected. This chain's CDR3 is CASSSGTGGQPQHF. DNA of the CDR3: TGTGCCAGCAGCTCAGGGACAGGAGGGCAGCCCCAGCATTTT.